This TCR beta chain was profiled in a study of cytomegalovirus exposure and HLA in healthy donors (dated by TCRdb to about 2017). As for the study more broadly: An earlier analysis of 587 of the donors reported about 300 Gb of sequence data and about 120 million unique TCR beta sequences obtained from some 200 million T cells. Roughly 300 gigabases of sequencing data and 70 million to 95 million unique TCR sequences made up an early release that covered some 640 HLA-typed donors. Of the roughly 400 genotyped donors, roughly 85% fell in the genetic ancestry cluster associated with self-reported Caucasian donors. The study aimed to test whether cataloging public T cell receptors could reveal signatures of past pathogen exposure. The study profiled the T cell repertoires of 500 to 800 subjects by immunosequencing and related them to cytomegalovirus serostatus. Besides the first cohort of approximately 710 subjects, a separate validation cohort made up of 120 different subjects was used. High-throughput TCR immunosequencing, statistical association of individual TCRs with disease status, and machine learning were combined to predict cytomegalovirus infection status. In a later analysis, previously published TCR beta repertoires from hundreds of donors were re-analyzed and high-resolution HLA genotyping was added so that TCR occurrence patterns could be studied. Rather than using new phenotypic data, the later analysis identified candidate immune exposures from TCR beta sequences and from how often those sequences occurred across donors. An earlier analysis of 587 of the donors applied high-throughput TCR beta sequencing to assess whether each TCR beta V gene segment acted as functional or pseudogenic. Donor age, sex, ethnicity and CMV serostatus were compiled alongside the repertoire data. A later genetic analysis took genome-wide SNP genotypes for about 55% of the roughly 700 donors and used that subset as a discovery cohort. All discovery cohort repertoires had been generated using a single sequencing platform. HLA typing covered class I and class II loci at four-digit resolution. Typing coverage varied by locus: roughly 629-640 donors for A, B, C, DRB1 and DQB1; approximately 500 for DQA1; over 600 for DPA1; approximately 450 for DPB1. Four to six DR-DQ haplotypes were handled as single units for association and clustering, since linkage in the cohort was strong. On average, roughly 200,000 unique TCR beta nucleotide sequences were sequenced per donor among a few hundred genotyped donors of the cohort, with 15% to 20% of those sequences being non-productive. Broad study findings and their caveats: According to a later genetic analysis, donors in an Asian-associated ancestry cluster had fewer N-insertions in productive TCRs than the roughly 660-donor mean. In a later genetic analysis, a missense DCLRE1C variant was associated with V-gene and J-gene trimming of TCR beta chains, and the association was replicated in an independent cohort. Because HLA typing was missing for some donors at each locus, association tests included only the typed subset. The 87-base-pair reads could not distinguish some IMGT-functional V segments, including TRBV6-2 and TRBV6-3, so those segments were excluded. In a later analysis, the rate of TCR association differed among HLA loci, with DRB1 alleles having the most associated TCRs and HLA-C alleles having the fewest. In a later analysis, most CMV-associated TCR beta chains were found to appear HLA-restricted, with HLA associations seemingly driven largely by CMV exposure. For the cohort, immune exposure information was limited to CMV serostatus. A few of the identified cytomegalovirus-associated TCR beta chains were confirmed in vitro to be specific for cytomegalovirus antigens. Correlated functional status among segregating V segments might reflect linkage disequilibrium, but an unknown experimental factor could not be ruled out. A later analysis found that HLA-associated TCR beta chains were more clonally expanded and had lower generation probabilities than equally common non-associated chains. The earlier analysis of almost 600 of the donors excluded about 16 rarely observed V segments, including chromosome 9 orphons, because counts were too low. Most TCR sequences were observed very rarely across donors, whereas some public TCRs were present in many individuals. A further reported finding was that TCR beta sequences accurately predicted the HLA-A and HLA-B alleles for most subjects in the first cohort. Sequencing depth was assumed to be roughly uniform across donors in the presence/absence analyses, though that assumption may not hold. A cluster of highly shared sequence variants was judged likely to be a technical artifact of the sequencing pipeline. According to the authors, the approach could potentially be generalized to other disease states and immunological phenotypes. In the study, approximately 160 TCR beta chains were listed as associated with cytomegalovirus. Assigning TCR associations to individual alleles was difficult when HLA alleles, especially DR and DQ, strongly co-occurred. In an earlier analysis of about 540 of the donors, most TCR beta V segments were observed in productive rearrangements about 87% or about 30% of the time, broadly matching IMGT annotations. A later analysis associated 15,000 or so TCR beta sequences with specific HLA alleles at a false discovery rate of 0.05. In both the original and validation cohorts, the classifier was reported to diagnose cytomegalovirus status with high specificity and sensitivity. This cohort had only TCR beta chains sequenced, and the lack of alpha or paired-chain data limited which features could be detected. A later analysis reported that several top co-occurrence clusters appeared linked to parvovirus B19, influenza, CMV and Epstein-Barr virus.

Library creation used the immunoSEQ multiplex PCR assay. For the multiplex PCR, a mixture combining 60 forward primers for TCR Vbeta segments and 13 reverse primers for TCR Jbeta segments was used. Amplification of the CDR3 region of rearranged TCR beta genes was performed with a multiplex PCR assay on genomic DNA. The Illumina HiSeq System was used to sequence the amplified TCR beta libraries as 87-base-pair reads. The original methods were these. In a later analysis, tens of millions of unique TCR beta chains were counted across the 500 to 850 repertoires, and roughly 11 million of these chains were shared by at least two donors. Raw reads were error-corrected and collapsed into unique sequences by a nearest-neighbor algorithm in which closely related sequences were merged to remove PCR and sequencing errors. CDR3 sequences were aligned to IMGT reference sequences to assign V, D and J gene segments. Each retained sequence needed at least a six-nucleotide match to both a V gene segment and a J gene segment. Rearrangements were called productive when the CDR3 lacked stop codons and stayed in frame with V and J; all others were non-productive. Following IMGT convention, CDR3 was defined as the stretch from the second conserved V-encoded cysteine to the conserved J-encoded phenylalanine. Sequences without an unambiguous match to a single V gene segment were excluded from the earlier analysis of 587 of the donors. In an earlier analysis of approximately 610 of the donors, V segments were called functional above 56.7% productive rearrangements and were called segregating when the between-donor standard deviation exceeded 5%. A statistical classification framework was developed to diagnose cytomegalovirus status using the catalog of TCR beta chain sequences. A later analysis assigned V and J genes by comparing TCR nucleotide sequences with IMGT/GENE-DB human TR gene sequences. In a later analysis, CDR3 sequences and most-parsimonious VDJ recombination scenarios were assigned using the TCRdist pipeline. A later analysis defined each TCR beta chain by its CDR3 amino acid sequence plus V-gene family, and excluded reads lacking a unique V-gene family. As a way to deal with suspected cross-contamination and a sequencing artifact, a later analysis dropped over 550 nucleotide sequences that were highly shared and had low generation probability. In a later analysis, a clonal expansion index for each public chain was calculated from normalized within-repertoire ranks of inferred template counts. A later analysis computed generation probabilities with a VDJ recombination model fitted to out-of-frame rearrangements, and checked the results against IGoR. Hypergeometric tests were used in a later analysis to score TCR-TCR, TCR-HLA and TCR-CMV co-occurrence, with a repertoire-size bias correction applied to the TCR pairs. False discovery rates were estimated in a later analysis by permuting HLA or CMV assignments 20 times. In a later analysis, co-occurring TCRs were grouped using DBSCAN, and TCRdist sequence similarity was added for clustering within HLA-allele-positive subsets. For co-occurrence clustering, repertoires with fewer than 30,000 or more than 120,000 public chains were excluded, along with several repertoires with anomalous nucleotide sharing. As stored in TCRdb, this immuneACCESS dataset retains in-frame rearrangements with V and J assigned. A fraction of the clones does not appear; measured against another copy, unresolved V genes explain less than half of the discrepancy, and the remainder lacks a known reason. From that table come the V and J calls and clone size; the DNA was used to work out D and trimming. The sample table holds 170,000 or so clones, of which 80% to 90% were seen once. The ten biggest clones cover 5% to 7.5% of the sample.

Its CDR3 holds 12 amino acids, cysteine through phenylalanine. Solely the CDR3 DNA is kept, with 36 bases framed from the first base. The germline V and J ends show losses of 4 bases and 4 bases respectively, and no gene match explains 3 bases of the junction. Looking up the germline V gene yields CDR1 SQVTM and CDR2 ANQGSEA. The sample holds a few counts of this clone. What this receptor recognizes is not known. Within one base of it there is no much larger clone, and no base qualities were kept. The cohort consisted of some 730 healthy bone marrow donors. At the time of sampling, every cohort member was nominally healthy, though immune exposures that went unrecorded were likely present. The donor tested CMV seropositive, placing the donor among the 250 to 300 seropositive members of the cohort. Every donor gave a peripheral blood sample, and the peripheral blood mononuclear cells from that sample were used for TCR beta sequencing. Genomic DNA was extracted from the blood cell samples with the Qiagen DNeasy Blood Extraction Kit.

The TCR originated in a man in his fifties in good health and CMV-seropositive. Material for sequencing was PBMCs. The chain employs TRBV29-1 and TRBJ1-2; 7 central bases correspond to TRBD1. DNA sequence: TGCAGCGTTGGACAGGGTGGCTATGGCTACACCTTC. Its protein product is CSVGQGGYGYTF.